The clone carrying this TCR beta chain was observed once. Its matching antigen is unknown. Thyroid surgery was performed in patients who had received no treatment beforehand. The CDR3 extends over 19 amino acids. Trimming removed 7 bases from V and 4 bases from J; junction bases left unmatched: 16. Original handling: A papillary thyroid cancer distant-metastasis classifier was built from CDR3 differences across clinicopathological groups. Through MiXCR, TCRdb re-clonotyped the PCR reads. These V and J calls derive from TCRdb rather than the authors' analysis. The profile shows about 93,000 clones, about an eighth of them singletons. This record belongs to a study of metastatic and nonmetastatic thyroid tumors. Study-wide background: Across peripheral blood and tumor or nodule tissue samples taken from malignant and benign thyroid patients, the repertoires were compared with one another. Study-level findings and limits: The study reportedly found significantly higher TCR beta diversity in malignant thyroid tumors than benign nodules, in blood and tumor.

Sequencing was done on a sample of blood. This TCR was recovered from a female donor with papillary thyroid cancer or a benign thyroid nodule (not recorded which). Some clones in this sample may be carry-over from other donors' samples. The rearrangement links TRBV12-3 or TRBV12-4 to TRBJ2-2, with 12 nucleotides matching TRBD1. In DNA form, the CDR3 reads TGTGCCAGCACTTTGAAGCCGGGACAGGGGGCCGGCGGCACCGGGGAGCTGTTTTTT. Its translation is CASTLKPGQGAGGTGELFF.